These T cell receptor beta chains were read from a single sample in a study of blood T cell repertoires in COVID-19. Profiled with immunoSEQ multiplex PCR; TCRdb holds only in-frame clones, not every one. The data show around 370,000 clones, nearly 90% seen once. Sequencing was carried out using peripheral blood. All receptors derive from a man aged 18 to 35 with active or convalescent COVID-19. Both conserved end residues are part of each CDR3. A D gene is named only where the DNA matches it firmly. Some rows mark clone size as missing; the rest say once, few, many or name a class of expanded clone.

d_gene: TRBD2; v_gene: TRBV15; abundance: -; j_gene: TRBJ2-1; CDR3aa: CATSRGGRAVFF; CDR3nt: TGTGCCACCAGCAGAGGGGGGAGGGCCGTGTTCTTC
d_gene: -; v_gene: TRBV3-1/TRBV3-2; abundance: -; j_gene: TRBJ1-1; CDR3aa: CASSRANQGSTEAFF; CDR3nt: TGTGCCAGCAGCCGAGCGAATCAGGGGAGCACTGAAGCTTTCTTT
d_gene: TRBD2; v_gene: TRBV2; abundance: few; j_gene: TRBJ2-7; CDR3aa: CASSVPGLAGGGYEQYF; CDR3nt: TGTGCCAGCAGTGTCCCGGGACTAGCGGGAGGAGGCTACGAGCAGTACTTC
d_gene: TRBD2; v_gene: TRBV5-6; abundance: -; j_gene: TRBJ2-5; CDR3aa: CASSLELADQETQYF; CDR3nt: TGTGCCAGCAGCTTGGAACTAGCGGATCAAGAGACCCAGTACTTC
d_gene: TRBD1; v_gene: TRBV19; abundance: -; j_gene: TRBJ2-5; CDR3aa: CASSIRTGGWETQYF; CDR3nt: TGTGCCAGTAGTATCAGGACAGGGGGCTGGGAGACCCAGTACTTC
d_gene: TRBD2; v_gene: TRBV18; abundance: -; j_gene: TRBJ2-3; CDR3aa: CASSPPVSGGQSTDTQYF; CDR3nt: TGTGCCAGCTCACCCCCGGTTAGCGGGGGCCAGAGCACAGATACGCAGTATTTT
d_gene: -; v_gene: TRBV28; abundance: -; j_gene: TRBJ1-2; CDR3aa: CASSSVAQDYGYTF; CDR3nt: TGTGCCAGCAGTTCGGTTGCACAGGACTATGGCTACACCTTC
d_gene: -; v_gene: TRBV29-1; abundance: -; j_gene: TRBJ1-1; CDR3aa: CSVERQVMNTEAFF; CDR3nt: TGCAGCGTTGAAAGGCAGGTCATGAACACTGAAGCTTTCTTT
d_gene: TRBD2; v_gene: TRBV6-4; abundance: few; j_gene: TRBJ2-1; CDR3aa: CASRVLAGDHNEQFF; CDR3nt: TGTGCCAGCAGAGTACTAGCGGGAGACCACAATGAGCAGTTCTTC
d_gene: TRBD1; v_gene: TRBV11-3; abundance: -; j_gene: TRBJ2-5; CDR3aa: CASSLSDRGRQETQYF; CDR3nt: TGTGCCAGCAGCTTAAGCGACAGGGGCCGACAAGAGACCCAGTACTTC
d_gene: -; v_gene: TRBV12-3/TRBV12-4; abundance: -; j_gene: TRBJ1-1; CDR3aa: CASSLVRARAFF; CDR3nt: TGTGCCAGCAGTTTGGTGCGGGCCCGGGCTTTCTTT
d_gene: TRBD1; v_gene: TRBV9; abundance: -; j_gene: TRBJ1-6; CDR3aa: CASSDRGTGLGSPLHF; CDR3nt: TGTGCCAGCAGCGACCGAGGGACAGGGTTAGGTTCACCCCTCCACTTT
d_gene: -; v_gene: TRBV28; abundance: -; j_gene: TRBJ1-3; CDR3aa: CASSLQISGNTIYF; CDR3nt: TGTGCCAGCAGTTTACAGATCTCTGGAAACACCATATATTTT
d_gene: -; v_gene: TRBV27; abundance: -; j_gene: TRBJ1-5; CDR3aa: CASSFRGAQPQHF; CDR3nt: TGTGCCAGCAGTTTCCGGGGGGCTCAGCCCCAGCATTTT
d_gene: -; v_gene: TRBV6-2/TRBV6-3; abundance: -; j_gene: TRBJ2-7; CDR3aa: CASSYGGGAYEQYF; CDR3nt: TGTGCCAGCAGTTACGGAGGGGGCGCCTACGAGCAGTACTTC
d_gene: TRBD1; v_gene: TRBV7-3; abundance: -; j_gene: TRBJ2-7; CDR3aa: CASSLTGQGEYEQYF; CDR3nt: TGTGCCAGCAGCTTAACGGGACAGGGAGAGTACGAGCAGTACTTC
d_gene: -; v_gene: TRBV3-1/TRBV3-2; abundance: -; j_gene: TRBJ1-5; CDR3aa: CASSRQTGNQPQHF; CDR3nt: TGTGCCAGCAGCCGGCAGACAGGCAATCAGCCCCAGCATTTT
d_gene: TRBD1; v_gene: TRBV6-5; abundance: -; j_gene: TRBJ2-3; CDR3aa: CASRWGQSLYF; CDR3nt: TGTGCCAGCAGGTGGGGACAGAGTTTGTATTTT
d_gene: -; v_gene: TRBV2; abundance: once; j_gene: TRBJ2-4; CDR3aa: CASRARKGAAKNIQYF; CDR3nt: TGTGCCAGCAGAGCCCGAAAAGGAGCAGCCAAAAACATTCAGTACTTC
d_gene: -; v_gene: TRBV4-2; abundance: few; j_gene: TRBJ1-5; CDR3aa: CASSQVVAGGEGHQPQHF; CDR3nt: TGTGCCAGCAGCCAAGTCGTAGCGGGGGGGGAGGGGCATCAGCCCCAGCATTTT
d_gene: -; v_gene: TRBV29-1; abundance: -; j_gene: TRBJ1-1; CDR3aa: CSVVTVLTEAFF; CDR3nt: TGCAGCGTTGTGACAGTACTTACTGAAGCTTTCTTT
d_gene: TRBD1; v_gene: TRBV2; abundance: -; j_gene: TRBJ1-2; CDR3aa: CASREGTGHYGYTF; CDR3nt: TGTGCCAGCAGGGAAGGGACAGGGCACTATGGCTACACCTTC